This TCR beta chain was identified in a study of Graves' ophthalmopathy and Graves' hyperthyroidism. Study results and caveats: Most expanded clonotypes from thyroid (those above 0.001 frequency) were also found in blood.

This clonotype was seen at least ten times. Its antigen is unknown. RNA transcripts yielded amplified TCR beta CDR3 regions. Investigators did first-round RT-PCR with HTBI primers, then second-round multiplex PCR. Using its own MiXCR run on the multiplex PCR reads, TCRdb lists one record per CDR3 protein. The sample carries roughly 700,000 distinct CDR3 sequences, roughly two fifths recorded once. This CDR3 has 15 amino acids. V was shortened by 1 base and J by 7 bases, with 16 bases between the two germline ends. Germline V gene lookup returns CDR1 SGHAT and CDR2 FQNNGV. Ophthalmopathy donors were characterized by moderate-to-severe activity, CAS of at least 3, NOSPECS of at least 4, and duration under 3 months.

This chain joins TRBV11-2 and TRBJ1-2; D is possibly TRBD1 (6 bases). Material: peripheral blood. The receptor was derived from an adult man with Graves' ophthalmopathy. As DNA, the CDR3 is TGTGCCAGCAGCTTAGTTCCAGGGGACCTGGGTGGCTACACCTTC. Amino acid sequence: CASSLVPGDLGGYTF.